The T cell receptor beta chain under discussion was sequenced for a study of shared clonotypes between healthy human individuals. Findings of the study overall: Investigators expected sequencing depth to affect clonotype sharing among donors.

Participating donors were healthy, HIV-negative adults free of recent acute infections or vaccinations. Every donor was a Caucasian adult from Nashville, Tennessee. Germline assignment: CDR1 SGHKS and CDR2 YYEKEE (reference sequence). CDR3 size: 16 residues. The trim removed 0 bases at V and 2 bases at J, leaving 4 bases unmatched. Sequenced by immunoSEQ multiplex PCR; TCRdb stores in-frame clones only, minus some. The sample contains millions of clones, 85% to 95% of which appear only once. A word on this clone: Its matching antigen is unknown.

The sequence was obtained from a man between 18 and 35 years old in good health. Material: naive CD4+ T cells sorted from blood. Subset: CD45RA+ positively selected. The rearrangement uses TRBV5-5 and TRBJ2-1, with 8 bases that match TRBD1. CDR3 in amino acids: CASSLGQGAPYNEQFF. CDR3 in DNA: TGTGCCAGCAGCTTGGGCCAGGGGGCGCCCTACAATGAGCAGTTCTTC. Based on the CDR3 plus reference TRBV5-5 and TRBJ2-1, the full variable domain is DAGVTQSPTHLIKTRGQQVTLRCSPISGHKSVSWYQQVLGQGPQFIFQYYEKEERGRGNFPDRFSARQFPNYSSELNVNALLLGDSALYLCASSLGQGAPYNEQFFGPGTRLTVL.